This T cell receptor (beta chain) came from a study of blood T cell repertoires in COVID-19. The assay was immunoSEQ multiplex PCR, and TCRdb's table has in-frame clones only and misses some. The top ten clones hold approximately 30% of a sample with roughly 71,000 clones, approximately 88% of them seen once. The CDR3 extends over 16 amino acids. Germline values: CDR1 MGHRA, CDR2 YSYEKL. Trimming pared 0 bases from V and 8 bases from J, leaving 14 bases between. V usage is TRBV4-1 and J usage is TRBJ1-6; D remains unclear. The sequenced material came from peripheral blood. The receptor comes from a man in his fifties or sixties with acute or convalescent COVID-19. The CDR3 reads CASSQEAAGLYSPLHF. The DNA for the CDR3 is TGCGCCAGCAGCCAAGAAGCGGCAGGCCTTTATTCACCCCTCCACTTT.